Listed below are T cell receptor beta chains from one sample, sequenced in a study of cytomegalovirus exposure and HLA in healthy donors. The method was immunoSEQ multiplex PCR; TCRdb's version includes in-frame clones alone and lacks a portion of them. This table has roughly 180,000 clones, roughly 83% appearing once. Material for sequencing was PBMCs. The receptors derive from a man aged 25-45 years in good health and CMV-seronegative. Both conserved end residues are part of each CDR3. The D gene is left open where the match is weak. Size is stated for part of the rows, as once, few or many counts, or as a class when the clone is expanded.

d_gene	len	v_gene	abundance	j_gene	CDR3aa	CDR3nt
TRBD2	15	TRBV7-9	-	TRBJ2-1	CASSLASGAYNEQFF	TGTGCCAGCAGCTTAGCAAGCGGGGCGTACAATGAGCAGTTCTTC
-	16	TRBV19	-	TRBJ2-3	CASIPHAAGSTDTQYF	TGTGCCAGTATCCCGCACGCGGCGGGGAGCACAGATACGCAGTATTTT
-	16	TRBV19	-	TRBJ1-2	CASSNEGREELYGYTF	TGTGCCAGTAGTAACGAAGGACGGGAGGAGCTCTATGGCTACACCTTC
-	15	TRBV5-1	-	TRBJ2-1	CASSRQSIDPNEQFF	TGCGCCAGCAGCCGACAGTCGATCGATCCCAATGAGCAGTTCTTC
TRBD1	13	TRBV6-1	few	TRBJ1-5	CASQRTGNQPQHF	TGTGCCAGCCAAAGGACAGGAAATCAGCCCCAGCATTTT
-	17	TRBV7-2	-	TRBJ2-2	CASSPGADIWNTGELFF	TGTGCCAGTAGCCCTGGGGCGGACATTTGGAACACCGGGGAGCTGTTTTTT
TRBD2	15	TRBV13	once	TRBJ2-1	CASSLIAGEYNEQFF	TGTGCCAGCAGCTTAATTGCGGGAGAATACAATGAGCAGTTCTTC
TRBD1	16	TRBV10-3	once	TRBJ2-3	CAISPWTGQSTDTQYF	TGTGCCATCAGTCCTTGGACGGGACAGAGCACAGATACGCAGTATTTT
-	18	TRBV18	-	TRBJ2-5	CASSPLFLPGGRLETQYF	TGTGCCAGCTCACCACTATTCTTGCCGGGGGGCCGCTTGGAGACCCAGTACTTC
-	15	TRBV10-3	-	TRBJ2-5	CATRVGTGPQETQYF	TGTGCCACGAGGGTGGGGACTGGCCCACAAGAGACCCAGTACTTC
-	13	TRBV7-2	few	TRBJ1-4	CASSLGQRPKLFF	TGTGCCAGCAGCTTAGGACAGCGTCCGAAACTGTTTTTT
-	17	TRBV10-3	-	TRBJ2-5	CAISESLEGDSKETQYF	TGTGCCATCAGTGAGTCGTTGGAGGGAGATTCTAAAGAGACCCAGTACTTC
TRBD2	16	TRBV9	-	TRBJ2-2	CASSDTSGGSAGELFF	TGTGCCAGCAGCGACACTAGCGGGGGTAGCGCCGGGGAGCTGTTTTTT
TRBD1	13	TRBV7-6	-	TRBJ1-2	CASGSETGAGYTF	TGTGCCAGCGGATCGGAGACAGGGGCTGGCTACACCTTC
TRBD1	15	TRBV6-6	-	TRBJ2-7	CASSRDRGDIYEQYF	TGTGCCAGCAGTCGGGACAGGGGCGATATCTACGAGCAGTACTTC
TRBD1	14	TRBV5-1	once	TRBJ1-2	CASSGTGASYGYTF	TGCGCCAGCAGCGGGACAGGGGCAAGCTATGGCTACACCTTC
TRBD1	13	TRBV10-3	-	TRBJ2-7	CAVSGQGSAEQYF	TGTGCCGTCTCGGGACAGGGATCCGCCGAGCAGTACTTC
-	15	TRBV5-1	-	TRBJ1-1	CASSDPSGGSTEAFF	TGCGCCAGCAGCGATCCGTCGGGGGGAAGCACTGAAGCTTTCTTT
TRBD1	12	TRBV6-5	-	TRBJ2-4	CASSAGGDIQYF	TGTGCCAGCAGCGCAGGGGGAGACATTCAGTACTTC
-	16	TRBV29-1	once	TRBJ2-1	CSVPTLAASAYNEQFF	TGCAGCGTTCCGACACTTGCGGCTAGCGCCTACAATGAGCAGTTCTTC
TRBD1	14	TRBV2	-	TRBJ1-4	CASSSGTANEKLFF	TGTGCCAGCAGTTCCGGGACAGCTAATGAAAAACTGTTTTTT
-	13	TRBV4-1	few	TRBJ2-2	CASSQENSRELFF	TGCGCCAGCAGCCAAGAAAACTCACGGGAGCTGTTTTTT
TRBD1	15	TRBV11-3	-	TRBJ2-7	CASSAGQGSPYEQYF	TGTGCCAGCAGCGCCGGACAGGGCTCGCCCTACGAGCAGTACTTC
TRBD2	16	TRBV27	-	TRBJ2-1	CASSPVYSGRGDEQFF	TGTGCCAGCAGTCCCGTATATAGCGGGAGGGGGGATGAGCAGTTCTTC
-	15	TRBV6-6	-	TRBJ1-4	CASRSRGTTNEKLFF	TGTGCCAGCAGATCCAGGGGTACAACTAATGAAAAACTGTTTTTT
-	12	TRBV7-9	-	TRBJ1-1	CASSLTHLEAFF	TGTGCCAGCAGCTTGACACACCTTGAAGCTTTCTTT
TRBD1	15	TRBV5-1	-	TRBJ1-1	CASSRPEQGDTEAFF	TGCGCCAGCAGCCGCCCCGAACAGGGGGACACTGAAGCTTTCTTT
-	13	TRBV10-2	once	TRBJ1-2	CASTQVPNYGYTF	TGCGCCAGCACACAGGTTCCTAACTATGGCTACACCTTC
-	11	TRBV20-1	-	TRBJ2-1	CSQGSRGEQFF	TGCAGTCAGGGGTCCCGCGGTGAGCAGTTCTTC
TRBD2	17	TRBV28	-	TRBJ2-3	CASSPGLADIGTDTQYF	TGTGCCAGCAGTCCGGGGCTAGCGGATATTGGCACAGATACGCAGTATTTT
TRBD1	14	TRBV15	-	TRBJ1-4	CATSLRQGGEKLFF	TGTGCCACCAGCTTAAGACAGGGTGGCGAAAAACTGTTTTTT
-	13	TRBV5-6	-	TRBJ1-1	CASSFLQGVEAFF	TGTGCCAGCAGCTTTTTACAGGGAGTTGAAGCTTTCTTT
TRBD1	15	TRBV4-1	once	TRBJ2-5	CASSRWTGGPETQYF	TGCGCCAGCAGCCGCTGGACAGGGGGACCAGAGACCCAGTACTTC
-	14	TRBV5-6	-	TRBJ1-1	CASSPRDMNTEAFF	TGTGCCAGCAGCCCCAGGGACATGAACACTGAAGCTTTCTTT
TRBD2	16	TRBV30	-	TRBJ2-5	CAWSAPGLAGVGTQYF	TGTGCCTGGAGCGCACCGGGACTAGCGGGAGTGGGGACCCAGTACTTC
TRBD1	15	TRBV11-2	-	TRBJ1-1	CASSFGTGIDTEAFF	TGTGCCAGCAGCTTCGGGACAGGGATCGACACTGAAGCTTTCTTT
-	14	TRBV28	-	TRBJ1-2	CASSYSLGRGGYTF	TGTGCCAGCAGTTATTCGTTAGGCCGGGGTGGCTACACCTTC
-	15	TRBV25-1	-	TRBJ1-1	CASSEYTGVGTEAFF	TGTGCCAGCAGTGAATATACCGGGGTGGGGACTGAAGCTTTCTTT
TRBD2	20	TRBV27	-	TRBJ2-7	CASSFLIGSGRGGSSYEQYF	TGTGCCAGCAGTTTCCTCATTGGTAGCGGGAGAGGGGGGAGCTCCTACGAGCAGTACTTC
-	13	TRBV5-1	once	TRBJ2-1	CASSLRPGNEQFF	TGCGCCAGCAGCTTACGGCCAGGTAATGAGCAGTTCTTC
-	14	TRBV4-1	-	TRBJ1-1	CASSQRVEGTEAFF	TGCGCCAGCAGCCAAAGGGTGGAGGGCACTGAAGCTTTCTTT
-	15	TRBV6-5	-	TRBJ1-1	CASTPRPQGNTEAFF	TGTGCCAGCACCCCAAGGCCACAGGGGAACACTGAAGCTTTCTTT
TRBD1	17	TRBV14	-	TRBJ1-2	CASSQHQGQRYAYGYTF	TGTGCCAGCAGCCAACACCAGGGACAGCGGTACGCGTATGGCTACACCTTC
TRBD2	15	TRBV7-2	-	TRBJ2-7	CASSLEAGGTYEQYF	TGTGCCAGCAGCTTAGAAGCGGGAGGTACCTACGAGCAGTACTTC
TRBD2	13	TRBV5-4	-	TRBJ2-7	CASSRAGAYEQYF	TGTGCCAGCAGCAGAGCGGGAGCCTACGAGCAGTACTTC
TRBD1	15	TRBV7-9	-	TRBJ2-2	CASSPRQGTNGELFF	TGTGCCAGCAGCCCCCGACAGGGGACGAACGGGGAGCTGTTTTTT
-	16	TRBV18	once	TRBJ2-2	CASSRNPGHRGGELFF	TGTGCCAGCTCACGCAATCCGGGACACCGGGGCGGGGAGCTGTTTTTT
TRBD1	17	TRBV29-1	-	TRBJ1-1	CSVERQGAGVRNTEAFF	TGCAGCGTTGAAAGACAGGGGGCGGGGGTGAGGAACACTGAAGCTTTCTTT
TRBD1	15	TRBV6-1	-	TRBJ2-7	CASSEGTGGLYEQYF	TGTGCCAGCAGTGAAGGTACAGGGGGGCTCTACGAGCAGTACTTC
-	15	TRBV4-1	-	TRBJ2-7	CASSQEGGLATEQYF	TGCGCCAGCAGCCAAGAGGGGGGACTCGCCACCGAGCAGTACTTC
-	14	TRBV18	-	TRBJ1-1	CASSPGGRETEAFF	TGTGCCAGCTCACCGGGAGGAAGGGAAACTGAAGCTTTCTTT
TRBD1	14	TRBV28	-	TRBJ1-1	CASTLQGAGTEAFF	TGTGCCAGCACCTTACAGGGGGCCGGCACTGAAGCTTTCTTT
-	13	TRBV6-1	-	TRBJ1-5	CASSEQGNQPQHF	TGTGCCAGCAGTGAACAGGGAAATCAGCCCCAGCATTTT
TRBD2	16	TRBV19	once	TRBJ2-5	CASSIWTSGAQETQYF	TGTGCCAGTAGTATTTGGACTAGCGGGGCACAAGAGACCCAGTACTTC
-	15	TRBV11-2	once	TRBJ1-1	CASSQGGGLNTEAFF	TGTGCCAGCAGCCAAGGGGGGGGCTTGAACACTGAAGCTTTCTTT
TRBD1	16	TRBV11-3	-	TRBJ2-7	CASSQSRDRGPYEQYF	TGTGCCAGCAGCCAATCCCGGGACAGGGGACCTTACGAGCAGTACTTC
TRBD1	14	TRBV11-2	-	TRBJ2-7	CASTDRGGVYEQYF	TGTGCCAGCACCGACAGGGGGGGAGTCTACGAGCAGTACTTC
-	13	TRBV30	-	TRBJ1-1	CAWSKGVNTEAFF	TGTGCCTGGAGTAAAGGGGTGAACACTGAAGCTTTCTTT
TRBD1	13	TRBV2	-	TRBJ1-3	CASSTGAGNTIYF	TGTGCCAGCAGTACAGGGGCCGGAAACACCATATATTTT